The clone carrying this T cell receptor beta chain was seen repeatedly, ten times or more. The antigen remains unidentified. Ophthalmopathy patients showed a Clinical Activity Score of at least 3, NOSPECS grade of at least 4 and duration under 3 months. Amplified regions were TCR beta CDR3 sequences from RNA transcripts. HTBI primers were the set used in a first-round RT-PCR of the TCR CDR3. Using its own MiXCR run on the multiplex PCR reads, TCRdb lists one record per CDR3 protein. The sample includes about 270,000 distinct CDR3 sequences, 22% of them seen just once. This entry comes from a study of T cells in Graves' hyperthyroidism and ophthalmopathy. As for the study in general: Blood from the periphery was taken at initial diagnosis, before any treatment.

General observations from the study: The model forecast ophthalmopathy, anticipating it by a median roughly 6.5 months before onset. Most expanded thyroid clonotypes above 0.001 recurred in blood.

The sequenced sample was blood. The origin of this receptor is a young man with Graves' ophthalmopathy.

The CDR3 DNA follows: TGTGCCAGCAGCCCCGGAGGGCGCGGCTACACCTTC. Protein: CASSPGGRGYTF. The chain joins TRBV3-1 to TRBJ1-2, with D uncertain. The CDR3 totals 12 residues. Trimming removed 4 bases from V and 8 bases from J, with 11 bases in between. Germline CDR1 LGHDT, CDR2 YNNKEL (reference sequence).